The present T cell receptor beta chain was sequenced within a study of prognosis after radiotherapy for stage I lung cancer (dated by TCRdb to the early 2020s). For context, the study as a whole: Over 15 stage I NSCLC patients were enrolled in Nanjing, China, between 2018 and January 2019. Ages in the cohort of 13 men and about six women ranged from roughly 50 to 90 years, with a median of 74. SBRT was not combined with any concurrent therapy in any patient. Using image-guided IMRT or VMAT, SBRT was delivered in 3 to 5 fractions at a biologically effective dose of at least 100 Gy. This study profiled peripheral blood TCR beta repertoires from stage I NSCLC patients before and after stereotactic body radiotherapy and linked the repertoires to distant failure. All patients were regarded as medically inoperable, because of comorbidities in about a dozen patients and refusal of surgery in more than 5 patients. A total of roughly 38 blood samples from 20 or so patients were sequenced, with one sample obtained before and one obtained after SBRT for each patient. Distant metastases were developed by four of the 19 patients after SBRT, at a median of 7 months, whereas no significant progression was observed in the other 15 patients. Of the enrolled patients, fourteen had newly diagnosed primary stage I lung tumors, while a few had oligometastatic NSCLC following surgical resection of the primary tumor. About 12 patients had adenocarcinoma and about 7 had squamous cell carcinoma as the tumor histology.

CDR1 and CDR2, per the germline V gene, are SGDLS and YYNGEE. Unmatched junction bases come to 10, with V trimmed by 5 bases and J by 2 bases. The CDR3 holds 16 amino acids from the cysteine to the phenylalanine. Only the CDR3 DNA is retained, 48 bases long and in frame from the first base. Two rounds of multiplex PCR were performed to amplify the TCR beta CDR3 region from genomic DNA. The first PCR round used primers specific to each TRBV and TRBJ gene, with sequences filed in Chinese patent CN105087789A. Universal primers were used in the second PCR round. The Roche High Pure PCR Template Preparation Kit was used to extract genomic DNA from frozen PBMCs. The libraries underwent paired-end sequencing with 151 bp reads on an Illumina HiSeq 3000. From the authors' description of their analysis: CutAdapt was used to remove raw reads lacking the multiplex PCR primer sequences. High-quality paired reads were merged into contigs with PEAR. By aligning each contig to reference sequences, MiXCR assigned the TRB V, D and J gene segments to that contig. To remove sequencing errors, CDR3 sequences were clustered according to base quality and sequence similarity. Shannon entropy normalized by the natural log of productive TCR sequence number was used as the measure of diversity. Clonality was computed as one minus the ratio of Shannon entropy to the natural log of the number of unique clonotypes. Using the Youden index from ROC curves, the researchers picked the repertoire-metric cut-offs for progression-free survival, and all analyses were carried out in R 3.5.3. TCRdb reworked the public reads: Q25 trimming with fastp, MiXCR clone assembly, productive beta chains retained. Every distinct CDR3 protein forms one entry, paired with its most common genes and DNA. It is TCRdb's table, rather than the study itself, that gives the V and J calls and clone size. This sample gives some 30,000 distinct CDR3 sequences in total; around 48% of them show up just once. About 15% of the sample rests with the top ten.

All patients had node-negative disease on CT and PET/CT, and none had a history of other malignancies or prior chemotherapy or radiotherapy. At each of two time points, roughly 6.5 milliliters of peripheral venous blood were collected in EDTA tubes. PBMCs were isolated by Ficoll-Paque Plus density-gradient centrifugation. Right after collection, samples were kept at -80 degrees C until analysis. The full study reports these points: The small cohort and short follow-up limited the study, so independent validation of the findings is needed. Differences by metastasis status were reportedly seen in TRBV and TRBJ usage frequencies, involving two V genes at baseline and, after SBRT, nine V genes and two J genes. Post-SBRT Shannon entropy and its change from baseline were lower in patients who developed distant metastases; baseline Shannon entropy was not associated with metastases. No adjustment for multiple comparisons was applied to any of the reported P values. Tumor specificity of expanded TCR clones was not determined. A decrease in unique TCR clone counts was observed after SBRT (median about 10,000 before versus fewer than 8,000 after; Wilcoxon paired P=0.011).

This clonotype showed up many times. Its antigen is unknown. The input lacks base qualities; no much larger clone sits a single base away. This specimen consisted of PBMCs, obtained before or after stereotactic body radiation therapy (not recorded which). The receptor's source is a donor over 45 with non-small cell lung cancer. The chain is assembled from TRBV9 and TRBJ2-3; TRBD2 fits 8 bases in the junction. The CDR3 has the sequence CASSLSGSFFTDTQYF. The DNA sequence is as follows: TGTGCCAGCAGTTTAAGCGGGAGCTTTTTCACAGATACGCAGTATTTT.